This T cell receptor beta chain was captured by sequencing in a study of T cells in Graves' hyperthyroidism and ophthalmopathy. Study-level findings and limits: In blood, most of the thyroid clonotypes expanded above 0.001 were also present.

Under 3 months was the duration of disease in ophthalmopathy patients, who also had a Clinical Activity Score of at least 3 and a NOSPECS grade of at least 4. Trimming took off 0 bases at V and 9 bases at J, with 29 bases between the two ends. CDR1 is LNHNV, CDR2 YYDKDF, per germline (reference sequence). The CDR3 sequence is 19 residues long. This clonotype was recorded at least ten times. Its antigen is unknown. TCR beta CDR3 regions were amplified from RNA transcripts. In the first-round RT-PCR of the TCR CDR3, the HTBI primer set was used. In TCRdb, the multiplex PCR reads were re-called with MiXCR into one record per CDR3 protein. This repertoire shows approximately 250,000 distinct CDR3 sequences, approximately 25% found once; its top ten account for approximately 35%.

The TCR was taken from a woman between 35 and 50 years old with Graves' ophthalmopathy. V and J are TRBV15 and TRBJ1-2; D perhaps matches TRBD1 (5 bases). The sequenced material came from blood. In DNA, the CDR3 is TGTGCCACCAGCAGAGATGATAGGGACTGGCGGCGTCGAGGGGTGAGCTACACCTTC. This codes for CATSRDDRDWRRRGVSYTF.